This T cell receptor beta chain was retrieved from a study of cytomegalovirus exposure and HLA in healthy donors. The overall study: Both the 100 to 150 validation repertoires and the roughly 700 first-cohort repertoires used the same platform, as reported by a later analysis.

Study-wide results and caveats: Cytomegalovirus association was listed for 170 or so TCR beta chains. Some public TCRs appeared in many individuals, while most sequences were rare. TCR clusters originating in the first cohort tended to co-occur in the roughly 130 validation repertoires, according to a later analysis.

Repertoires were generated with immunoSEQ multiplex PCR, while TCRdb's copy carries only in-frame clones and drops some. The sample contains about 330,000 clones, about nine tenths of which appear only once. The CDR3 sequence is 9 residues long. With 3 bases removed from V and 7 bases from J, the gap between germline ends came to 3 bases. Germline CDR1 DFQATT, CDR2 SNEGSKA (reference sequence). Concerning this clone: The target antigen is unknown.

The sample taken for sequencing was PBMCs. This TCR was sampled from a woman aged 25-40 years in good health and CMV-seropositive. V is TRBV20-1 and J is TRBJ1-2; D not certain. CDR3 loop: CSASFGYTF. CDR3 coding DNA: TGCAGTGCTAGTTTTGGCTACACCTTC.